This TCR beta chain was found in a study of cytomegalovirus exposure and HLA in healthy donors. The wider study: Earlier, some 180 million T cells were analyzed, and fewer than 120 million unique TCR beta sequences were found among them. Regarding the study as a whole: Later, an analysis showed that TCR beta chains associated with HLA were more clonally expanded than others that were equally common. The authors enumerated 150 to 200 TCR beta chains as linked to cytomegalovirus. Among CMV-associated TCR beta chains, most appeared HLA-restricted in a later analysis.

This CDR3 region has 16 residues. V shed 5 bases, J shed 4 bases, and the junction held 11 bases outside the gene matches. Germline assignment: CDR1 LNHDA and CDR2 SQIVND (reference sequence). Regarding this clone: Antigen specificity is unknown.

PCR amplification relied on 60 Vbeta primers (plus 13 Jbeta primers). The table came from immunoSEQ multiplex PCR; TCRdb's copy has only in-frame clones and leaves some out. The sample consists of about 160,000 clones, roughly 85% of them appearing once. The genes are TRBV19 and TRBJ1-5, with 7 bases that match TRBD1. The receptor's source is a woman in her fifties or sixties in good health and CMV-seropositive. Material for sequencing was PBMCs. The CDR3 nucleotides read TGTGCCAGTAGTCCGGACAGGCCTAAGAGTAATCAGCCCCAGCATTTT. Its protein product is CASSPDRPKSNQPQHF.